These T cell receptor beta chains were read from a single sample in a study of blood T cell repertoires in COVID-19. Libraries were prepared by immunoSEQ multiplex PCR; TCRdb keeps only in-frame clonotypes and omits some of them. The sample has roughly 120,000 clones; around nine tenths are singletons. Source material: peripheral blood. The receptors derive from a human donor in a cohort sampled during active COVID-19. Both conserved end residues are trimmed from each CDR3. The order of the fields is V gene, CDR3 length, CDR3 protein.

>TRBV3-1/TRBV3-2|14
ASSQAGTGWTETQY
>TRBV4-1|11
ASSNAGQETQY
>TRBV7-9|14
ASSLRGEGSYNEQF
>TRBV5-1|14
ASSFEAGAGNTEAF
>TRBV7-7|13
ASSQGQSGRETQY
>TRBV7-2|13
ASSPGGSGANVLT
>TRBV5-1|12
ASSLTGQGAFCT
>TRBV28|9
ASRVQEKLF
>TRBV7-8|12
ASSLGTVNQPQH
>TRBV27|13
ASTSGGGALETQY
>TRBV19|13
ASSISDRGNYEQY
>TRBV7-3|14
ASSPDLERAYNEQF
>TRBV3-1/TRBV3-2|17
ASSRGLLTGKVECTEAF
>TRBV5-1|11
ASSSEGVNGYT